This T cell receptor beta chain was documented in a study of T cells in Graves' hyperthyroidism and ophthalmopathy. The table lists this clonotype with many counts. The investigators amplified TCR beta CDR3 regions from RNA transcripts. RT-PCR in the first round (using the HTBI primer set) targeted the TCR CDR3. TCRdb ran MiXCR on the multiplex PCR reads and lists one entry per CDR3 protein. The sample holds a few hundred thousand distinct CDR3 sequences, approximately 13% seen once. Clinicians diagnosed patients from clinical symptoms, serum thyroxine and TRAb, thyroid ultrasound and orbital computed tomography. CDR1 is MGHRA and CDR2 is YSYEKL in the germline V gene. The V gene lost 1 base and the J gene lost 11 bases, with 19 bases spanning the gap. The CDR3 covers 15 residues.

The sequencing sample was made of blood. This chain links TRBV4-1 with TRBJ2-3, with TRBD1 as a possible D gene (5 bases). This TCR was recovered from a woman aged 25 to 39 with Graves' hyperthyroidism that later progressed to Graves' ophthalmopathy. The CDR3 coding sequence is TGCGCCAGCAGCCAAGGCTCACTAAAGGGCGACAGGCAGTATTTT. As protein: CASSQGSLKGDRQYF.